What follows are 20 T cell receptor beta chains derived from one specimen sequenced in a study of T cell clonotyping in hematopoietic cell transplantation. Described time point: recipient sample about 28 days before transplant, after cytoreduction. Clones were sequenced by immunoSEQ multiplex PCR, and TCRdb holds only the in-frame ones, with some missing. Found here are thousands of clones, around nine tenths of them singletons; the top ten hold 3.6%. Sequencing was performed on peripheral blood mononuclear cells, taken before stem cell transplant. The receptors were sampled from a man aged 25 to 40 with acute myeloid leukemia. Some clones in this sample may be carry-over from other donors' samples.

The chain joins TRBV4-3 to TRBJ2-7, with 8 bases identical to TRBD2. V gave up 1 base and J gave up 4 bases; unmatched junction bases: 9. CDR1 is LGHNA and CDR2 is YSLEER in the germline V gene. The CDR3 covers 16 residues. The CDR3 protein is CASSQGITSGSYEQYF. As DNA, the CDR3 is TGCGCCAGCAGCCAAGGGATTACCAGCGGGAGTTACGAGCAGTACTTC.

The rearrangement joins TRBV14 to TRBJ2-1; D unresolved. The CDR3 has 12 residues. Germline V gene lookup returns CDR1 SGHDN and CDR2 FVKESK. The V and J ends lost 4 bases and 8 bases respectively, with 9 bases between them. The CDR3 coding sequence is TGTGCCAGCAGCCTACTTGGGTATGAGCAGTTCTTC. Its protein is CASSLLGYEQFF.

The gene calls are TRBV28 and TRBJ2-7; D not certain. CDR1 is MDHEN, CDR2 SYDVKM, per germline. V was trimmed by 3 bases and J by 0 bases, leaving 6 bases between them. The CDR3 loop spans 13 amino acids. The CDR3 loop is CASSFHSSYEQYF. CDR3 nucleotides: TGTGCCAGCAGTTTCCACAGCTCCTACGAGCAGTACTTC.

The genes are TRBV29-1 and TRBJ2-2; D is possibly TRBD1 or TRBD2 (5 bases each). The V end lost 4 bases, the J end lost 9 bases, and 15 bases lay between the germline ends. Germline assignment: CDR1 SQVTM and CDR2 ANQGSEA. The CDR3 extends over 13 amino acids. CDR3 in DNA: TGCAGCGTTGTTGGGGCTAGCATCCGGGAGCTGTTTTTT. Amino acid sequence: CSVVGASIRELFF.

This chain links TRBV5-1 with TRBJ2-7; 15 bases fit TRBD2. The germline V gene has CDR1 SGHRS and CDR2 YFSETQ. The J segment lost 2 bases and the V segment lost 0 bases, leaving 0 bases of the junction unmatched. The CDR3 is made up of 16 amino acids. CDR3 protein: CASSLGTSGRAYEQYF. CDR3 DNA sequence: TGCGCCAGCAGCTTGGGGACTAGCGGGAGGGCCTACGAGCAGTACTTC.

The chain joins TRBV2 to TRBJ1-5; D remains unclear. The germline V and J ends were trimmed by 3 bases and 7 bases, with 10 bases remaining between them. The CDR3 has 13 residues. Germline lookup yields CDR1 SNHLY and CDR2 FYNNEI. CDR3 sequence reads: CASSEGPTQPQHF. In nucleotides, the CDR3 is TGTGCCAGCAGTGAGGGTCCTACCCAGCCCCAGCATTTT.

The chain couples TRBV28 to TRBJ2-7, with 11 bases fitting TRBD2. Germline assignment: CDR1 MDHEN and CDR2 SYDVKM. The CDR3 extends over 14 amino acids. With V trimmed by 6 bases and J by 4 bases, 5 bases remained unmatched. The CDR3 DNA reads TGTGCCAGCAGCTCTAGGACTAGCGGGTACGAGCAGTACTTC. Its protein product is CASSSRTSGYEQYF.

This clone has just a few counts. CDR3 protein: CASSLVDLNYGYTF. The CDR3 DNA follows: TGTGCCAGCAGCTTAGTCGATCTCAACTATGGCTACACCTTC. The chain combines TRBV7-2 with TRBJ1-2; D is undetermined. V was shortened by 1 base and J by 2 bases, with 8 bases between the two germline ends. This CDR3 spans 14 amino acids. The germline V gene encodes CDR1 SGHTA and CDR2 FQGNSA.

The table lists this clone with a count of one. This chain joins TRBV5-1 and TRBJ2-1; a possible D gene is TRBD2 (7 bases). The CDR3 covers 16 residues. V dropped 3 bases and J dropped 1 base, with 14 bases sitting between them. Germline V gene sequence: CDR1 SGHRS, CDR2 YFSETQ. The CDR3 nucleotides read TGCGCCAGCAGCTGGGGGAGCGGGACATCCTACAATGAGCAGTTCTTC. Its protein is CASSWGSGTSYNEQFF.

V gene TRBV4-3 combines with J gene TRBJ1-1; no reliable D call. Germline CDR1 and CDR2: LGHNA and YSLEER. This CDR3 has 14 amino acids. Trimming removed 0 bases at V and 9 bases at J, with 14 bases between. The CDR3 sequence is CASSQEAQGGKAFF. DNA for the CDR3: TGCGCCAGCAGCCAAGAGGCACAAGGAGGGAAAGCTTTCTTT.

The V and J genes are TRBV14 and TRBJ1-2; D gene ambiguous. Germline-derived CDR1 and CDR2 are SGHDN and FVKESK. The ends were cut back, 3 bases at V and 7 bases at J, with 15 bases in the middle. The CDR3 has 14 amino acids. Here the CDR3 DNA reads TGTGCCAGCAGCCACACCGCAGGTTCTAGTGGCTACACCTTC. Translation gives CASSHTAGSSGYTF.

The chain carries TRBV9 and TRBJ2-2, with D hard to call. Germline V gene sequence: CDR1 SGDLS, CDR2 YYNGEE. V was shortened by 3 bases and J by 5 bases, with 11 bases between the two germline ends. CDR3 size: 14 residues. In DNA, the CDR3 is TGTGCCAGCAGCGCCCCACGGGTGACCGGGGAGCTGTTTTTT. Protein: CASSAPRVTGELFF.

This chain links TRBV29-1 with TRBJ2-5, with D possibly matching TRBD1 (5 bases). Trimming removed 7 bases from V and 5 bases from J, with 20 bases in between. Germline V gene sequence: CDR1 SQVTM, CDR2 ANQGSEA. The CDR3 runs to 14 residues. The CDR3 reads CSAERQSVLETQYF. CDR3 DNA sequence: TGCAGCGCTGAGAGACAGTCGGTCTTGGAGACCCAGTACTTC.

This chain joins TRBV19 and TRBJ1-1; D is unresolved. This CDR3 has 15 amino acids. Trimming shortened V by 5 bases and J by 4 bases, and 17 bases separated the two germline ends. Germline V gene data show CDR1 as LNHDA and CDR2 as SQIVND (reference sequence). The CDR3 region is CASSSQDGVITEAFF. CDR3 sequence (DNA): TGTGCCAGTAGTTCGCAGGACGGTGTTATCACTGAAGCTTTCTTT.

This chain connects TRBV5-1 to TRBJ2-7; D gene uncertain. Trimming removed 2 bases from V and 2 bases from J, with 5 bases in between. This CDR3 has 12 amino acids. The germline CDR1 and CDR2 sequences are SGHRS and YFSETQ. The CDR3 DNA reads TGCGCCAGCAGCTTACCCGCCTACGAGCAGTACTTC. It specifies CASSLPAYEQYF. The whole variable domain, remainder taken from reference TRBV5-1 and TRBJ2-7, is KAGVTQTPRYLIKTRGQQVTLSCSPISGHRSVSWYQQTPGQGLQFLFEYFSETQRNKGNFPGRFSGRQFSNSRSEMNVSTLELGDSALYLCASSLPAYEQYFGPGTRLTVT.

In its sample, this clone was seen a few times. The J gene is TRBJ2-5, the V gene TRBV6-1; 8 bases match TRBD1. Per germline, CDR1 MNHNS and CDR2 SASEGT. J gave up 4 bases and V 4 bases, and 11 bases lay outside the gene matches. The CDR3 runs 16 residues. For the CDR3, the DNA is TGTGCCAGCAGTGTGGGTACAGGGGGTTATAGAGAGACCCAGTACTTC. This sequence encodes CASSVGTGGYRETQYF.

This clone occurred a few times. This chain joins TRBV11-3 and TRBJ2-2, with D unresolved. With 5 bases removed from V and 6 bases from J, the gap between germline ends came to 13 bases. This CDR3 comprises 14 residues. Germline-derived CDR1 and CDR2 are SGHNT and YENEEA. CDR3 coding DNA: TGTGCCAGCAGCATCCACCCGGCCTCCGGGGAGCTGTTTTTT. Amino acids: CASSIHPASGELFF.

The chain uses TRBV5-4 and TRBJ2-3; D is perhaps TRBD1 or TRBD2 (7 bases each). Germline lookup yields CDR1 SGHNT and CDR2 YYREEE (reference sequence). The CDR3 length is 15 residues. Trimming stripped 3 bases from V and 3 bases from J, with 14 bases between. The CDR3 is CASSSPRGGTDTQYF. The DNA for the CDR3 is TGTGCCAGCAGCTCCCCCAGGGGGGGAACAGATACGCAGTATTTT. The full variable domain, with the rest looked up from reference TRBV5-4 and TRBJ2-3, is ETGVTQSPTHLIKTRGQQVTLRCSSQSGHNTVSWYQQALGQGPQFIFQYYREEENGRGNFPPRFSGLQFPNYSSELNVNALELDDSALYLCASSSPRGGTDTQYFGPGTRLTVL.

The table lists this clone with a count of one. The rearrangement links TRBV5-1 to TRBJ2-7; a weak D match, TRBD2 (5 bases). V was trimmed by 3 bases and J by 2 bases, leaving 15 bases between them. The germline gives CDR1 SGHRS, CDR2 YFSETQ. This CDR3 region has 15 residues. CDR3 bases: TGCGCCAGCAGCTCCCGAGGAGCGGCGACCTACGAGCAGTACTTC. This codes for CASSSRGAATYEQYF.

CDR3 nucleotide sequence: TGTGCCAGCAGCTTGCGGCGGGACACTAGCACAGATACGCAGTATTTT. This translates into CASSLRRDTSTDTQYF. The chain recombines TRBV5-5 with TRBJ2-3; the D call may be TRBD1 or TRBD2 (6 bases each). The CDR3 runs 16 residues. CDR1 and CDR2 from the germline V gene are SGHKS and YYEKEE (reference sequence). V lost 1 base to trimming and J lost 0 bases, with 12 bases between them.